The next 16 T cell receptor beta chains were all read from a single sample in a study of control samples from healthy donors and cancer patients. The repertoire was sequenced with immunoSEQ multiplex PCR; TCRdb's copy has only in-frame clones and lacks some. Of roughly 140,000 clones in the sample, about nine tenths were seen once. Sequencing was carried out using blood. These receptor sequences come from a man aged 25 to 40 in good health.

In DNA, the CDR3 is TGTGCCAGCAGCTTAGACAGGGGCGGACAGCCCCAGCATTTT. Translated: CASSLDRGGQPQHF. This chain links TRBV11-2 with TRBJ1-5, with TRBD1 as a possible D gene (6 bases). V lost 0 bases and J 7 bases, leaving 10 bases between the germline ends. The CDR3 totals 14 residues. Germline-derived CDR1 and CDR2 are SGHAT and FQNNGV.

J is TRBJ1-5 and V is TRBV12-5; no clear D gene. Trimming took off 10 bases at V and 4 bases at J, with 14 bases between the two ends. The CDR3 loop spans 13 amino acids. Germline V CDR1 and CDR2: LGHNT, FRNRAP. CDR3 region: CANPKGPNQPQHF. For the CDR3, the DNA is TGTGCTAATCCTAAAGGGCCGAATCAGCCCCAGCATTTT. The full variable domain, rest sourced from reference TRBV12-5 and TRBJ1-5, is DARVTQTPRHKVTEMGQEVTMRCQPILGHNTVFWYRQTMMQGLELLAYFRNRAPLDDSGMPKDRFSAEMPDATLATLKIQPSEPRDSAVYFCANPKGPNQPQHFGDGTRLSIL.

This rearrangement joins TRBV5-6 to TRBJ2-1, with 8 bases lining up with TRBD2. Germline trimming cut 4 bases from V and 3 bases from J; bases unmatched to any gene: 6. The germline gives CDR1 SGHDT, CDR2 YYEEEE. The CDR3 runs to 15 residues. For the CDR3, the DNA is TGTGCCAGCAGCCCGGGACTAGTAGTCTACAATGAGCAGTTCTTC. Encoded protein: CASSPGLVVYNEQFF.

The chain couples TRBV9 to TRBJ2-2; D unresolved. The CDR3 loop spans 16 amino acids. V shed 0 bases and J shed 1 base, with 10 bases lying between them. The germline V gene encodes CDR1 SGDLS and CDR2 YYNGEE. This chain's CDR3 is CASSVGANLNTGELFF. In DNA, the CDR3 is TGTGCCAGCAGCGTAGGGGCTAACTTGAACACCGGGGAGCTGTTTTTT.

This clone was seen only once. The chain combines TRBV6-5 with TRBJ1-4, with TRBD1 identical over 9 bases. The germline V gene has CDR1 MNHEY and CDR2 SVGAGI. V shed 5 bases and J 8 bases; nucleotides not matched to a gene: 9. The CDR3 runs 15 residues. This chain's CDR3 is CASSHDRGVWEKLFF. Here the CDR3 DNA reads TGTGCCAGCAGTCATGACAGGGGGGTTTGGGAAAAACTGTTTTTT.

The V and J genes are TRBV6-5 and TRBJ2-7; unclear D gene. Germline-derived CDR1 and CDR2 are MNHEY and SVGAGI. This CDR3 comprises 14 residues. V was shortened by 2 bases and J by 4 bases, with 12 bases between the two germline ends. The CDR3: CASSYKGNVYEQYF. The CDR3 DNA is TGTGCCAGCAGTTACAAGGGAAACGTTTACGAGCAGTACTTC.

The chain has TRBV5-1 and TRBJ2-5; 10 nucleotides align to TRBD2. With V trimmed by 0 bases and J by 1 base, 0 bases remained unmatched. CDR3 length: 15 residues. Germline CDR1 is SGHRS and CDR2 is YFSETQ. The chain's CDR3 is CASSLVAGGQETQYF. The CDR3 DNA reads as TGCGCCAGCAGCTTGGTAGCGGGGGGCCAAGAGACCCAGTACTTC.

The V and J genes are TRBV6-2 or TRBV6-3 and TRBJ1-1; the D is unclear. The CDR3 is 12 residues long. Trimming cost V 6 bases and J 7 bases, with 12 bases left between them. Looked up from germline, CDR1 is MNHEY and CDR2 is SVGEGT. DNA for the CDR3: TGTGCCAGCAGCCCCGGGCACATTGAAGCTTTCTTT. Translated: CASSPGHIEAFF.

This chain connects TRBV20-1 to TRBJ2-3, with D possibly TRBD2 on 5 matching bases. The CDR3 has 12 amino acids. CDR1 is DFQATT, CDR2 SNEGSKA, per germline (reference sequence). V was clipped by 3 bases and J by 5 bases, with 9 bases between them. CDR3 loop: CSASRGLDTQYF. Here the CDR3 DNA reads TGCAGTGCTAGTAGAGGGTTAGATACGCAGTATTTT.

This chain connects TRBV5-1 to TRBJ2-5, with 7 bases identical to TRBD2. J gave up 7 bases and V 3 bases, and 12 bases lay outside the gene matches. CDR1 is SGHRS, CDR2 YFSETQ, per germline. CDR3 length equals 15 residues. CDR3 sequence: CASSSTLALGPTQYF. The CDR3 DNA is TGCGCCAGCAGCTCAACACTAGCGCTCGGTCCGACCCAGTACTTC.

The chain links TRBV2 to TRBJ1-4; tentative D call: TRBD1 (5 bases). The V gene lost 6 bases and the J gene lost 8 bases, with 25 bases spanning the gap. Germline assignment: CDR1 SNHLY and CDR2 FYNNEI. The CDR3 loop spans 17 amino acids. The CDR3 sequence is CASSPAWLGDQEEKLFF. The CDR3 DNA follows: TGTGCCAGCAGCCCCGCATGGTTGGGGGATCAGGAGGAAAAACTGTTTTTT.

The chain joins TRBV5-1 to TRBJ2-1; D gene uncertain. Germline V CDR1 and CDR2: SGHRS, YFSETQ. Trimming took 1 base from V and 3 from J, leaving 8 bases between them. The length of the CDR3 is 14 residues. The CDR3 spells CASSLSSFYNEQFF. Written as DNA, the CDR3 is TGCGCCAGCAGCTTGAGCAGTTTCTACAATGAGCAGTTCTTC.

The chain has TRBV25-1 and TRBJ2-5; D possibly corresponds to TRBD1 (6 bases). This CDR3 spans 13 amino acids. Germline V gives CDR1 MGHDK, CDR2 SYGVNS. Trimming shortened V by 7 bases and J by 1 base, and 10 bases separated the two germline ends. The CDR3 region is CASITGPQETQYF. In DNA, the CDR3 is TGTGCCAGCATTACAGGGCCCCAAGAGACCCAGTACTTC.

The V call is TRBV6-4, the J call TRBJ2-4; TRBD1 agrees at 7 bases. Per the germline V gene, CDR1 is MRHNA and CDR2 is SNTAGT. The CDR3 length is 14 residues. With 1 base clipped from V and 5 bases from J, the junction kept 2 bases outside the gene matches. The CDR3 coding sequence is TGTGCCAGCAGTGACTTAGACAGGGAAAACATTCAGTACTTC. Protein: CASSDLDRENIQYF.

The genes are TRBV6-4 and TRBJ2-1; 12 nucleotides agree with TRBD2. The V gene's germline CDR1 is MRHNA and CDR2 SNTAGT. The ends lost 6 bases at V and 5 bases at J; junction bases unmatched: 5. CDR3 length: 15 amino acids. The CDR3 loop reads CASSASGGANNEQFF. The CDR3, as DNA: TGTGCCAGCAGCGCTAGCGGGGGGGCAAACAATGAGCAGTTCTTC.

This clone was observed once. The chain uses TRBV6-5 and TRBJ1-1, with D perhaps matching TRBD1 (5 bases). The CDR3 length is 14 residues. CDR1 is MNHEY, CDR2 SVGAGI, per germline. The V end was cut by 6 bases, the J end by 4 bases, with 15 bases between. Here the CDR3 reads CASRAGTLGTEAFF. Here the CDR3 DNA reads TGTGCCAGCAGGGCCGGGACTTTGGGCACTGAAGCTTTCTTT.